Detailed here is one T cell receptor beta chain. The sample comes from a study of blood T cells in healthy people across ages. The CDR3 consists of 14 residues. The J segment lost 7 bases and the V segment lost 5 bases, leaving 8 bases of the junction unmatched. Germline loops: CDR1 MNHEY, CDR2 SMNVEV (reference sequence). Researchers collected roughly 9.8 milliliters of peripheral blood from every single donor. With a J-beta primer mix and a sample-barcoded 5' primer, a second PCR ran about 7 to 12 cycles. TCRdb re-derived calls from the 5' RACE reads in MiXCR, one entry per CDR3 protein. This table has approximately 810,000 distinct CDR3 sequences, about 37% appearing once.

Sequenced sample: blood. J is TRBJ1-5 and V is TRBV27; 7 positions agree with TRBD1. The receptor's source is a man younger than 35 in good health. CDR3 sequence (DNA): TGTGCCAGCAGTCGGACAGGAGAAGGCCAGCCCCAGCATTTT. Its translation: CASSRTGEGQPQHF.